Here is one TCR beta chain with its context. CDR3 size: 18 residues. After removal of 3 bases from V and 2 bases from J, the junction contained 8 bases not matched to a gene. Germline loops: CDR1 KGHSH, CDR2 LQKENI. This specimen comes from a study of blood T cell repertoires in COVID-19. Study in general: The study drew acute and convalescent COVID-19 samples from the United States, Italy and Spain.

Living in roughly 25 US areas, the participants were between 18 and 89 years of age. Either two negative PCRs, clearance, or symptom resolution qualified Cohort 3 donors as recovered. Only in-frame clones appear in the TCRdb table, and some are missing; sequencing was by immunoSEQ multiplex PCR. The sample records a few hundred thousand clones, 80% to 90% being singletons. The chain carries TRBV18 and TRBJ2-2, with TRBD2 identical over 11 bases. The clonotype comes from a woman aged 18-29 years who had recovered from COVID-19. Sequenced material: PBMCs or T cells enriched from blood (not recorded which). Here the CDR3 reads CASSPLSGGAFNTGELFF. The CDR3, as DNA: TGTGCCAGCTCACCCCTTAGCGGGGGGGCGTTCAACACCGGGGAGCTGTTTTTT.